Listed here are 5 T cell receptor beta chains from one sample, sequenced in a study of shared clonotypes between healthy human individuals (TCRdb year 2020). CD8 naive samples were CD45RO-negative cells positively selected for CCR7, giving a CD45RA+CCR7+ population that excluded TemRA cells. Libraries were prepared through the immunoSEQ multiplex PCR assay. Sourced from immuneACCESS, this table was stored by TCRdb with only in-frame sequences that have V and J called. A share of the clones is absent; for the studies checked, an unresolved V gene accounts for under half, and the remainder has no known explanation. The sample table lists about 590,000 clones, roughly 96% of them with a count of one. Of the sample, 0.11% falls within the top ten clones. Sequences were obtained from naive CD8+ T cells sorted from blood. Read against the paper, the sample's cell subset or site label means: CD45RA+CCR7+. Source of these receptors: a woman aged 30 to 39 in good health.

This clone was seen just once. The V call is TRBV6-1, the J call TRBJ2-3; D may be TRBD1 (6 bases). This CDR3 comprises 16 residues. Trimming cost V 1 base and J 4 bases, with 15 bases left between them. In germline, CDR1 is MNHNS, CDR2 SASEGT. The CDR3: CASSEVEGGEADTQYF. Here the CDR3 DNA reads TGTGCCAGCAGTGAAGTTGAAGGGGGTGAAGCAGATACGCAGTATTTT.

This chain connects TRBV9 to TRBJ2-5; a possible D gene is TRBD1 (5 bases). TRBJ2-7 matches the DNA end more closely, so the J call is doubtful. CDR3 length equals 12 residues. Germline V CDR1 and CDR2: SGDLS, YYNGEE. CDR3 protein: CASSATEYEQYF. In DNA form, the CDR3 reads TGTGCCAGCAGCGCGACAGAATACGAGCAGTACTTC.

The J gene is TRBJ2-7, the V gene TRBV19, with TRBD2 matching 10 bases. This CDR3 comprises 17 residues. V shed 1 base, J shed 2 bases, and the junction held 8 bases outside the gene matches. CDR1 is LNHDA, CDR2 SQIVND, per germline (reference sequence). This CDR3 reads CASSIGLAGVSPYEQYF. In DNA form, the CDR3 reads TGTGCCAGTAGTATAGGCCTAGCGGGAGTGTCTCCCTACGAGCAGTACTTC.

CDR3 protein: CASSSGTGGSEQYF. CDR3 DNA sequence: TGTGCCAGCAGCTCCGGGACAGGGGGCTCCGAGCAGTACTTC. The chain couples TRBV7-9 to TRBJ2-7; 12 nucleotides match TRBD1. CDR1 is SEHNR, CDR2 FQNEAQ, per germline (reference sequence). V shed 4 bases and J 6 bases; nucleotides not matched to a gene: 4. This CDR3 has 14 amino acids.

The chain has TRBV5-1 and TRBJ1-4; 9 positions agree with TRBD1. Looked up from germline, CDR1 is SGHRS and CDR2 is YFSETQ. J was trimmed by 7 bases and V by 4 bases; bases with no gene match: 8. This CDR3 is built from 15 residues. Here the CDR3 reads CASSTQGQGGEKLFF. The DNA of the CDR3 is TGCGCCAGCAGCACCCAGGGACAGGGCGGTGAAAAACTGTTTTTT.